Below, 9 T cell receptor beta chains from the same sample are listed, as sequenced in a study of blood T cell repertoires in COVID-19. This table comes from immunoSEQ multiplex PCR, and its TCRdb copy is limited to in-frame clones, with some not included. The sample lists 250,000 to 300,000 clones; 80% to 90% were seen once. Sequenced: PBMCs or T cells enriched from blood (not recorded which). The receptors derive from a man aged 18 to 30 who had recovered from COVID-19.

The V gene is TRBV6-6, the J gene TRBJ2-7; tentative D call: TRBD1 (5 bases). Germline V gene lookup returns CDR1 MNHNY and CDR2 SVGAGI (reference sequence). With 2 bases removed from V and 2 bases from J, the gap between germline ends came to 13 bases. CDR3 size: 15 residues. The CDR3 coding sequence is TGTGCCAGCAGTTACAGGGGCCGCCCGGCCTACGAGCAGTACTTC. Amino acid sequence: CASSYRGRPAYEQYF.

This clone came up a few times. V is TRBV5-8 and J is TRBJ2-1; TRBD2 agrees at 7 bases. The CDR3 consists of 14 residues. Per the germline V gene, CDR1 is SGHTS and CDR2 is YDEGEE. With 7 bases clipped from V and 0 bases from J, the junction kept 4 bases outside the gene matches. The CDR3 is CASGGGSSYNEQFF. The CDR3 DNA reads as TGTGCCAGCGGGGGGGGGAGCTCCTACAATGAGCAGTTCTTC.

The rearrangement links TRBV4-2 to TRBJ2-7; weak D call: TRBD1 (5 bases). Between the trimmed V and J ends, which lost 0 bases and 2 bases, there was a span of 8 bases. This CDR3 is 14 amino acids long. The germline V gene encodes CDR1 LGHNA and CDR2 YNFKEQ. The CDR3 loop is CASSQDPGPYEQYF. The CDR3 nucleotides read TGTGCCAGCAGCCAAGATCCAGGGCCCTACGAGCAGTACTTC.

This chain links TRBV30 with TRBJ2-7, with TRBD1 matching over 9 bases. V lost 0 bases to trimming and J lost 4 bases; unmatched junction nucleotides: 10. The germline V gene has CDR1 GTSNPN and CDR2 SVGIG (reference sequence). The CDR3 loop spans 16 amino acids. DNA for the CDR3: TGTGCCTGGAGTGTACCGTTCGGACAGGGGCCGTACGAGCAGTACTTC. Its translation is CAWSVPFGQGPYEQYF.

This clone has a count of ten or more. The chain links TRBV6-4 to TRBJ2-3, with D possibly matching TRBD1 (6 bases). This CDR3 comprises 15 residues. Germline V lookup: CDR1 MRHNA, CDR2 SNTAGT. Trimming stripped 2 bases from V and 0 bases from J, with 9 bases between. DNA for the CDR3: TGTGCCAGCAGTGACGGCAGGGGAAGCACAGATACGCAGTATTTT. Protein product: CASSDGRGSTDTQYF.

The gene calls are TRBV2 and TRBJ2-3; TRBD1 might be the D (6 bases). V dropped 4 bases and J dropped 1 base, with 9 bases sitting between them. The CDR3 sequence is 14 residues long. Germline-derived CDR1 and CDR2 are SNHLY and FYNNEI. This chain's CDR3 is CASSGQAGTDTQYF. The CDR3 DNA follows: TGTGCCAGCAGTGGACAGGCCGGCACAGATACGCAGTATTTT. The full variable domain, rest sourced from reference TRBV2 and TRBJ2-3, is EPEVTQTPSHQVTQMGQEVILRCVPISNHLYFYWYRQILGQKVEFLVSFYNNEISEKSEIFDDQFSVERPDGSNFTLKIRSTKLEDSAMYFCASSGQAGTDTQYFGPGTRLTVL.

The chain employs TRBV7-2 and TRBJ2-7; perhaps TRBD1 as D (5 bases). The CDR3 runs to 17 residues. V shed 1 base and J shed 0 bases, with 16 bases lying between them. Germline CDR1 and CDR2: SGHTA and FQGNSA. The CDR3 bases are TGTGCCAGCAGCTTAGTTTCAGGGCAAGCCAGCTCCTACGAGCAGTACTTC. Translated, it gives CASSLVSGQASSYEQYF.

The chain uses TRBV5-8 and TRBJ1-2; D may be TRBD1 (6 bases). Trimming cost V 0 bases and J 8 bases, with 14 bases left between them. The length of the CDR3 is 14 residues. Germline V CDR1 and CDR2: SGHTS, YDEGEE. Here the CDR3 DNA reads TGTGCCAGCAGCTTGGGGTGGCAGGGGAGAGGCTACACCTTC. Translation: CASSLGWQGRGYTF. Together with reference TRBV5-8 and TRBJ1-2, the CDR3 gives the full variable domain: EAGVTQSPTHLIKTRGQQATLRCSPISGHTSVYWYQQALGLGLQFLLWYDEGEERNRGNFPPRFSGRQFPNYSSELNVNALELEDSALYLCASSLGWQGRGYTFGSGTRLTVV.

This chain links TRBV30 with TRBJ1-6; 8 bases agree with TRBD1. The J segment lost 7 bases and the V segment lost 2 bases, leaving 4 bases of the junction unmatched. The CDR3 is 14 residues long. Germline-derived CDR1 and CDR2 are GTSNPN and SVGIG (reference sequence). This CDR3 is CAWSFGQGNSPLHF. In nucleotides, the CDR3 is TGTGCCTGGAGTTTTGGACAGGGCAATTCACCCCTCCACTTT.